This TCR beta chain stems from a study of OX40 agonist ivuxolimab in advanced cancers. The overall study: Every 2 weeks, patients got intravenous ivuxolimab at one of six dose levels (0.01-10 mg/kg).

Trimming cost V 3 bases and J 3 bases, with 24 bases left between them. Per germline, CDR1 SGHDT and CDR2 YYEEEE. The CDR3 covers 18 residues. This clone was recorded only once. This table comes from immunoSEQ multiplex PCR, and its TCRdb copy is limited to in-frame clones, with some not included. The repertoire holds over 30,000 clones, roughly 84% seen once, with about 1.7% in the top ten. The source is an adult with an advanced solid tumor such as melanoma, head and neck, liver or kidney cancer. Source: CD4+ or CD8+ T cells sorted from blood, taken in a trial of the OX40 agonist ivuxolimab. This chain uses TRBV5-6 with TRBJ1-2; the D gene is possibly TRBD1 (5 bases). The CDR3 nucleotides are TGTGCCAGCAGCTCCCCTCTTGAGAGTCCAAAGGGGTACTATGGCTACACCTTC. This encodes CASSSPLESPKGYYGYTF.